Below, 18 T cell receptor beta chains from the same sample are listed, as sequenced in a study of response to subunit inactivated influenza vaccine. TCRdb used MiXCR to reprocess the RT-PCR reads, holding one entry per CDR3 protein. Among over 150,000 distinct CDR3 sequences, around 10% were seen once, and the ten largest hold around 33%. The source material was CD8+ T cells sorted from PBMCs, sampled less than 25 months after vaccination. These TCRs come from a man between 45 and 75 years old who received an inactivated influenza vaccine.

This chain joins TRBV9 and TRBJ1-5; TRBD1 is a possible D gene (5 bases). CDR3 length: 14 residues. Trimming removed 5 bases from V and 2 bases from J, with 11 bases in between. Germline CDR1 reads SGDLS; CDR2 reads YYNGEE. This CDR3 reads CASSVQGGNQPQHF. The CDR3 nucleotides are TGTGCCAGCAGTGTGCAAGGGGGCAATCAGCCCCAGCATTTT.

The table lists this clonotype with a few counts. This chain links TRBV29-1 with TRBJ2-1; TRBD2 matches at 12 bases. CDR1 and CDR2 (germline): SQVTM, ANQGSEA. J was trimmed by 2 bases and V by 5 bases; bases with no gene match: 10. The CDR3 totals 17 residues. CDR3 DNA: TGCAGCGTTCCGAGACTAGCGGGAGAAGTGCCCTACAATGAGCAGTTCTTC. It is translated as CSVPRLAGEVPYNEQFF.

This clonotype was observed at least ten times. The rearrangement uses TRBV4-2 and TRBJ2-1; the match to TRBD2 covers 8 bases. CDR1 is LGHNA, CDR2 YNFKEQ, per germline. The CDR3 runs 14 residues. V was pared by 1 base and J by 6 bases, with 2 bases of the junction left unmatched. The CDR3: CASSQGGLVNEQFF. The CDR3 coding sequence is TGTGCCAGCAGCCAAGGGGGACTAGTCAATGAGCAGTTCTTC.

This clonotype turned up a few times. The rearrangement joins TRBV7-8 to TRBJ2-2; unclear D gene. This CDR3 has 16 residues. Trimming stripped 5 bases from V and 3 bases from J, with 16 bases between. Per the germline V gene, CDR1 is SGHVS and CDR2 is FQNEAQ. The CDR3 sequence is CASSPSGGPYTGELFF. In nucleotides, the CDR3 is TGTGCCAGCAGCCCCAGTGGCGGACCTTACACCGGGGAGCTGTTTTTT.

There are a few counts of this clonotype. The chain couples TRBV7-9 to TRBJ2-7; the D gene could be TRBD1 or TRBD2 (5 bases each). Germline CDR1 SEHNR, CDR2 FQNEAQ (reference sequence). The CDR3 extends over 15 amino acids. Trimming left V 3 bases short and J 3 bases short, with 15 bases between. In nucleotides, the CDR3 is TGTGCCAGCAGCTTCGCCGGGACCGCCGACTACGAGCAGTACTTC. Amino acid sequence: CASSFAGTADYEQYF.

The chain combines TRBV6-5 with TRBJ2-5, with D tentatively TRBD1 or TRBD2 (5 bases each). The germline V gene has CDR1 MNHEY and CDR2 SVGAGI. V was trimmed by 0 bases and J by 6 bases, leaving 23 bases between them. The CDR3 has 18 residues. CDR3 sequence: CASSYSAPGSGDPKTQYF. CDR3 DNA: TGTGCCAGCAGTTACTCGGCCCCAGGGAGCGGTGATCCTAAGACCCAGTACTTC.

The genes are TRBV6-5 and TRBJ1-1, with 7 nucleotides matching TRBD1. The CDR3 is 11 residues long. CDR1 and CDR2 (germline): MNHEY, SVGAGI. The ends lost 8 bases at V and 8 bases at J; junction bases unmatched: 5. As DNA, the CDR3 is TGTGCCAGCCAACAGGGGACCGAAGCTTTCTTT. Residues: CASQQGTEAFF.

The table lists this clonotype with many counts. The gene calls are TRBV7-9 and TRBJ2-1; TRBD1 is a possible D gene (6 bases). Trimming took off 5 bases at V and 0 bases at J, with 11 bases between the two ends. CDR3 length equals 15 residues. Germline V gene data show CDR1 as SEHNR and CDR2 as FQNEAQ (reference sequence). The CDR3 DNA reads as TGTGCCAGCAGCATCCGGGACACCTCCTACAATGAGCAGTTCTTC. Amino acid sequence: CASSIRDTSYNEQFF.

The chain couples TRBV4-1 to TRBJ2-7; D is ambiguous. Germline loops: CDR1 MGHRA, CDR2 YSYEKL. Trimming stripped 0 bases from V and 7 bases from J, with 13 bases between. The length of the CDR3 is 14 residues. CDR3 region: CASSQDLSPLEQYF. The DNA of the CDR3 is TGCGCCAGCAGCCAAGATCTTAGTCCCCTTGAGCAGTACTTC.

The CDR3 region has the DNA TGTGCCAGCAGCGTAGGGGTCCCTGGCCGGGACGAGCAGTACTTC. Translating gives CASSVGVPGRDEQYF. The chain couples TRBV7-9 to TRBJ2-7; possible D gene TRBD1, 5 bases. V was trimmed by 5 bases and J by 5 bases, leaving 19 bases between them. Germline CDR1 and CDR2: SEHNR and FQNEAQ (reference sequence). The CDR3 is 15 residues long.

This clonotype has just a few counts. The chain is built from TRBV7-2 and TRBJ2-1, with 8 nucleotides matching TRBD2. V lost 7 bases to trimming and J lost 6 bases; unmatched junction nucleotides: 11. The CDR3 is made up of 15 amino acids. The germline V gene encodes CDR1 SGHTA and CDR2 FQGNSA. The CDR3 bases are TGTGCCAGCACCTTTACCGGGACTAGTACCAATGAGCAGTTCTTC. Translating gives CASTFTGTSTNEQFF.

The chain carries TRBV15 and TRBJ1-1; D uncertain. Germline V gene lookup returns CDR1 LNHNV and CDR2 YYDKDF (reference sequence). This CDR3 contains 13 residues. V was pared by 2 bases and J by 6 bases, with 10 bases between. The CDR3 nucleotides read TGTGCCACCAGCAGATTCGGGCGGCCTGAAGCTTTCTTT. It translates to CATSRFGRPEAFF.

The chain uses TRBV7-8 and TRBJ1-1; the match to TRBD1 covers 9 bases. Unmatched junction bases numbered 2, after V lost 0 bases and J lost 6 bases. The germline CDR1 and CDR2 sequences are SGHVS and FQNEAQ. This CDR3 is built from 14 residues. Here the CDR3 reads CASSLAGTGSEAFF. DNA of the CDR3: TGTGCCAGCAGCTTAGCCGGGACAGGGTCTGAAGCTTTCTTT.

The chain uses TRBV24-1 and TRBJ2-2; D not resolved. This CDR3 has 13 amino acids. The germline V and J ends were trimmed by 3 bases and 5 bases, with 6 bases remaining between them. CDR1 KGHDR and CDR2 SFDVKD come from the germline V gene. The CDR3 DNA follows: TGTGCCACCAGTGATCTTAGAACCGGGGAGCTGTTTTTT. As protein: CATSDLRTGELFF.

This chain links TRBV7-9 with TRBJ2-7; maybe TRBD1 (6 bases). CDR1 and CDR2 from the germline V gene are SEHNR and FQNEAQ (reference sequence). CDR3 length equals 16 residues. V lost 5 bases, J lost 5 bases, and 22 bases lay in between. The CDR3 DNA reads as TGTGCCAGCAGCGATCCCCTCGACAGGTCTTCGAACGAGCAGTACTTC. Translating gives CASSDPLDRSSNEQYF. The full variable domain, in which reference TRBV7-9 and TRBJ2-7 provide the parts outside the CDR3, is DTGVSQNPRHKITKRGQNVTFRCDPISEHNRLYWYRQTLGQGPEFLTYFQNEAQLEKSRLLSDRFSAERPKGSFSTLEIQRTEQGDSAMYLCASSDPLDRSSNEQYFGPGTRLTVT.

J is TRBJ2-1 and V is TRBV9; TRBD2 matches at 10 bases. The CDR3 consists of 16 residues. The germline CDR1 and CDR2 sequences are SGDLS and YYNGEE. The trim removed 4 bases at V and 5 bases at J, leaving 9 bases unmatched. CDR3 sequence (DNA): TGTGCCAGCAGCAAGCCTGTAGCGGGAGGTGACAATGAGCAGTTCTTC. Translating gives CASSKPVAGGDNEQFF.

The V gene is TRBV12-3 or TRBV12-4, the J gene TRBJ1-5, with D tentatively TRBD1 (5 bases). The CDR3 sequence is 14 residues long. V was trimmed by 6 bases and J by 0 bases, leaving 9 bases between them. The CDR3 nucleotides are TGTGCCAGCAGAGGCGGGGGTAGCAATCAGCCCCAGCATTTT. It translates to CASRGGGSNQPQHF.

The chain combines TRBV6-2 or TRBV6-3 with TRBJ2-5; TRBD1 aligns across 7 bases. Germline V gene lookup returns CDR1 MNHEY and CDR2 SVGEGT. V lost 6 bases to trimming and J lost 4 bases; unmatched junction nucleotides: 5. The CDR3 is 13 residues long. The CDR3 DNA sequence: TGTGCCAGCAGCCGGACAGGAGGAGAGACCCAGTACTTC. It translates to CASSRTGGETQYF.